This TCR beta chain was profiled in a study of T cells in women clearing cervical HPV infection. Study-wide context: Case blood was drawn when the lesion was first found; control blood after infection became undetectable. Study-wide points: TRBV6-7 abundance was lower in cases than controls (around 0.1% versus 0.15%).

TCR beta CDR3 amplified by multiplex PCR from roughly 1,300 ng genomic DNA. The protocol was immunoSEQ multiplex PCR, while the TCRdb copy is restricted to in-frame clones and leaves out a portion. Its clone listing holds about 37,000 clones. Remarks on this clone: Its antigen is not identified. The CDR3 extends 3 residues past the end of the read, so its final part is completed from the germline J gene.

Prevalent HPV16 infections were excluded; only incident single HPV16 infections included. This CDR3 region has 14 residues. Germline V gene lookup returns CDR1 LNHDA and CDR2 SQIVND (reference sequence). Trimming took 3 bases from V and 9 from J, leaving 12 bases between them. The clonotype was recovered from a woman between 18 and 69 years old with a cervical HPV16 infection that either progressed to CIN3+ or cleared (not recorded which). The sample comprised blood buffy coat. The V and J genes are TRBV19 and TRBJ1-6; no clear D. The CDR3: CASSIGSSGSPLHF. The part of the CDR3 DNA that was read is TGTGCCAGTAGTATCGGAAGTTCAGGTTCACCC.